What follows are 10 T cell receptor beta chains derived from one specimen sequenced in a study of identical twins. Each CDR3 protein is one row after TCRdb ran MiXCR on the 5' RACE reads. The sample comprises over 250,000 distinct CDR3 sequences, roughly 8.6% of which are singletons, and approximately 7% rests with the top ten. The sample was also reused in another study, on yellow fever vaccine responses in identical twins.

The sample taken for sequencing was CD8+ T cells sorted from blood. These receptors were taken from a woman under 30 in good health.

V and J are TRBV7-2 and TRBJ1-5; a weak D match, TRBD1 (5 bases). The CDR3 totals 17 residues. CDR1 is SGHTA, CDR2 FQGNSA, per germline. V was pared by 4 bases and J by 2 bases, with 18 bases between. CDR3 region: CASSSKAGVNGNQPQHF. CDR3 DNA sequence: TGTGCCAGCAGCTCAAAGGCGGGGGTGAATGGCAATCAGCCCCAGCATTTT.

The chain links TRBV11-2 to TRBJ2-1, with 8 bases matching TRBD2. Trimming cost V 4 bases and J 4 bases; bases outside gene matches: 6. The CDR3 loop spans 15 amino acids. CDR1 SGHAT and CDR2 FQNNGV come from the germline V gene. The CDR3 bases are TGTGCCAGCAGCTCACTAGCGGAAGGGTACAATGAGCAGTTCTTC. Translated, it gives CASSSLAEGYNEQFF.

V is TRBV11-3 and J is TRBJ2-5; D gene unclear. This CDR3 has 13 amino acids. Deletions cut 5 bases from V and 5 bases from J, with 12 bases between. Germline CDR1 is SGHNT and CDR2 is YENEEA. The CDR3 here is CASSPTYWETQYF. The CDR3 nucleotides are TGTGCCAGCAGCCCAACGTATTGGGAGACCCAGTACTTC. Full variable domain (remainder filled in from reference TRBV11-3 and TRBJ2-5): EAGVVQSPRYKIIEKKQPVAFWCNPISGHNTLYWYLQNLGQGPELLIRYENEEAVDDSQLPKDRFSAERLKGVDSTLKIQPAELGDSAVYLCASSPTYWETQYFGPGTRLLVL.

This clonotype has just a few counts. The rearrangement joins TRBV6-5 to TRBJ2-1; 7 bases are shared with TRBD2. The CDR3 is made up of 17 amino acids. J lost 3 bases, V lost 0 bases, and 8 bases had no gene match. Germline V gene sequence: CDR1 MNHEY, CDR2 SVGAGI. The CDR3 sequence: CASSYSYRGEVYNEQFF. The CDR3 DNA follows: TGTGCCAGCAGTTACTCGTACCGGGGGGAGGTCTACAATGAGCAGTTCTTC.

The rearrangement uses TRBV6-4 and TRBJ2-3; 12 bases match TRBD1. Losses at the gene ends were 5 bases for V and 1 base for J; bases not matched to a gene: 13. CDR3 length: 19 residues. The germline CDR1 and CDR2 sequences are MRHNA and SNTAGT. The CDR3 DNA is TGTGCCAGCAGTACCCCGGGGACAGGGGGCGAATTGGGCACAGATACGCAGTATTTT. It encodes CASSTPGTGGELGTDTQYF.

This clonotype has a count of ten or more. The chain combines TRBV29-1 with TRBJ2-7; D ambiguous. Looked up from germline, CDR1 is SQVTM and CDR2 is ANQGSEA. V lost 0 bases to trimming and J lost 9 bases, with 12 bases between them. The CDR3 covers 12 residues. The CDR3: CSVEEGNGRQYF. CDR3 nucleotide sequence: TGCAGCGTTGAAGAGGGCAACGGTAGGCAGTACTTC.

CDR3 nucleotide sequence: TGTGCCAGCAGTCTCCCCGAGGGAGTGGACAATCAGCCCCAGCATTTT. Encoded protein: CASSLPEGVDNQPQHF. The genes are TRBV28 and TRBJ1-5; the D is unclear. V lost 5 bases and J 3 bases, leaving 17 bases between the germline ends. The CDR3 runs 16 residues. Germline CDR1 and CDR2: MDHEN and SYDVKM.

This clonotype was counted at least ten times. The rearrangement links TRBV20-1 to TRBJ2-3, with 8 bases aligning to TRBD2. Germline V gene data show CDR1 as DFQATT and CDR2 as SNEGSKA (reference sequence). The CDR3 extends over 17 amino acids. Unmatched junction bases numbered 11, after V lost 3 bases and J lost 0 bases. CDR3 DNA: TGCAGTGCTAGGGGTAGCGGGATTAAATATAGCACAGATACGCAGTATTTT. It specifies CSARGSGIKYSTDTQYF.

This rearrangement joins TRBV2 to TRBJ2-7; D call uncertain. There are 11 residues in the CDR3. CDR1 and CDR2 from the germline V gene are SNHLY and FYNNEI. The V and J ends lost 10 bases and 7 bases respectively, with 14 bases between them. The CDR3 is CATTYLREQYF. The CDR3 nucleotides are TGTGCCACGACCTACCTACGGGAGCAGTACTTC.

This clonotype was picked up many times. This sequence joins TRBV2 and TRBJ2-7; D is unclear. With 7 bases removed from V and 3 bases from J, the gap between germline ends came to 13 bases. Germline loops: CDR1 SNHLY, CDR2 FYNNEI. The CDR3 loop spans 13 amino acids. CDR3 sequence reads: CASIEVFSYEQYF. Written as DNA, the CDR3 is TGTGCCAGCATCGAGGTCTTCAGCTACGAGCAGTACTTC.